These 31 T cell receptor beta chains were sequenced from one sample in a study of identical twins. MiXCR was run by TCRdb on the 5' RACE reads, yielding one entry per CDR3 protein. The table has 600,000 to 850,000 distinct CDR3 sequences, 15% to 20% seen once. These same records also appear under a second study, on T cells expressing NK-cell markers.

The source material was PBMCs. These receptors came from a woman between 18 and 29 years old in good health.

This clonotype was seen a handful of times. The chain employs TRBV20-1 and TRBJ2-1; no firm D call. CDR3 length: 11 residues. V lost 3 bases and J 7 bases, leaving 7 bases between the germline ends. The V gene's germline CDR1 is DFQATT and CDR2 SNEGSKA (reference sequence). The CDR3 DNA reads as TGCAGTGCTAGGTTTACGAATGAGCAGTTCTTC. This codes for CSARFTNEQFF.

This clonotype was counted many times. V and J are TRBV5-1 and TRBJ2-5; D uncertain. The length of the CDR3 is 13 residues. Germline V gene data show CDR1 as SGHRS and CDR2 as YFSETQ. Deletions cut 2 bases from V and 2 bases from J, with 7 bases between. Here the CDR3 DNA reads TGCGCCAGCAGCTTTTCCCTTCAAGAGACCCAGTACTTC. Translation gives CASSFSLQETQYF.

This clonotype turned up a few times. The chain combines TRBV4-3 with TRBJ2-1; D ambiguous. The germline V and J ends were trimmed by 1 base and 8 bases, with 12 bases remaining between them. The CDR3 covers 14 residues. Per the germline V gene, CDR1 is LGHNA and CDR2 is YSLEER. In DNA, the CDR3 is TGCGCCAGCAGCCAAGTCTATCAGTTCGATGAGCAGTTCTTC. Translation gives CASSQVYQFDEQFF.

This clonotype was detected a few times. The V call is TRBV7-9, the J call TRBJ1-1, with D possibly matching TRBD1 (6 bases). V lost 8 bases, J lost 6 bases, and 16 bases lay in between. From germline, CDR1 is SEHNR and CDR2 FQNEAQ (reference sequence). The CDR3 is made up of 13 amino acids. For the CDR3, the DNA is TGTGCCAGCTGGGAGGGGGGAATGGCTGAAGCTTTCTTT. This gives the protein CASWEGGMAEAFF.

The chain employs TRBV7-2 and TRBJ2-7; TRBD2 agrees at 9 bases. Germline CDR1 and CDR2: SGHTA and FQGNSA. This CDR3 has 16 residues. V dropped 0 bases and J dropped 1; count of bases not matched to a gene: 4. The CDR3 protein is CASSLASLAGSYEQYF. The CDR3 bases are TGTGCCAGCAGCTTAGCAAGTCTAGCGGGGTCCTACGAGCAGTACTTC.

The gene calls are TRBV7-9 and TRBJ2-7; no clear D. Germline V gene sequence: CDR1 SEHNR, CDR2 FQNEAQ (reference sequence). Trimming stripped 5 bases from V and 6 bases from J, with 17 bases between. The CDR3 is made up of 14 amino acids. The CDR3 loop reads CASSNPLESREQYF. The DNA of the CDR3 is TGTGCCAGCAGCAACCCGCTAGAATCCCGCGAGCAGTACTTC.

The chain links TRBV11-2 to TRBJ2-5; a weak D match, TRBD2 (5 bases). V lost 5 bases and J lost 1, with 23 bases in between. Germline V gene sequence: CDR1 SGHAT, CDR2 FQNNGV. The CDR3 totals 18 residues. Written as DNA, the CDR3 is TGTGCCAGCAGCCGGGGTGGGCGGTCCAATATATTCCAAGAGACCCAGTACTTC. It translates to CASSRGGRSNIFQETQYF.

Only a few counts were recorded for this clonotype. V is TRBV7-9 and J is TRBJ1-1; a possible D gene is TRBD1 (6 bases). V was shortened by 6 bases and J by 1 base, with 12 bases between the two germline ends. The CDR3 sequence is 14 residues long. Germline values: CDR1 SEHNR, CDR2 FQNEAQ (reference sequence). The CDR3 here is CASSWDTKNTEAFF. For the CDR3, the DNA is TGTGCCAGCAGTTGGGACACCAAGAACACTGAAGCTTTCTTT.

The chain is built from TRBV5-1 and TRBJ2-7; TRBD2 might be the D (5 bases). CDR3 length: 15 amino acids. Per the germline V gene, CDR1 is SGHRS and CDR2 is YFSETQ. V lost 0 bases and J lost 5, with 15 bases in between. DNA of the CDR3: TGCGCCAGCAGCTTGGTAGGGCGGGCAGGAGACGAGCAGTACTTC. Protein product: CASSLVGRAGDEQYF.

This clonotype was picked up a small number of times. The chain joins TRBV4-2 to TRBJ1-1; 7 nucleotides match TRBD1. With V trimmed by 3 bases and J by 4 bases, 5 bases remained unmatched. In germline, CDR1 is LGHNA, CDR2 YNFKEQ. The CDR3 has 14 amino acids. The CDR3 coding sequence is TGTGCCAGCAGCCAGGAAACAGGGGCCACTGAAGCTTTCTTT. Protein product: CASSQETGATEAFF.

The rearrangement joins TRBV5-1 to TRBJ2-3; D assignment may be TRBD1 or TRBD2 (5 bases each). Trimming left V 4 bases short and J 2 bases short, with 11 bases between. CDR3 length: 14 residues. CDR1 and CDR2 (germline): SGHRS, YFSETQ. CDR3 in amino acids: CASSRGAPTDTQYF. The CDR3 DNA is TGCGCCAGCAGCCGAGGGGCCCCCACAGATACGCAGTATTTT.

The rearrangement joins TRBV20-1 to TRBJ2-3; no reliable D call. CDR1 DFQATT and CDR2 SNEGSKA come from the germline V gene (reference sequence). CDR3 length: 11 residues. The V end was cut by 1 base, the J end by 8 bases, with 7 bases between. The CDR3 is CSARATGTQYF. The CDR3 DNA is TGCAGTGCTAGAGCCACGGGTACGCAGTATTTT.

The count of this clonotype is one. The chain recombines TRBV9 with TRBJ2-3; D is undetermined. The CDR3 consists of 11 residues. The V end lost 3 bases, the J end lost 11 bases, and 10 bases lay between the germline ends. Germline-derived CDR1 and CDR2 are SGDLS and YYNGEE. CDR3 nucleotides: TGTGCCAGCAGCGACGCGGAGAAGCAGTATTTT. Translated, it gives CASSDAEKQYF.

CDR3 bases: TGTGCCAGCTTGGAATCGGGCAATGAGCAGTTCTTC. The encoded protein is CASLESGNEQFF. The chain has TRBV12-3 or TRBV12-4 and TRBJ2-1; D is undetermined. The V end was cut by 8 bases, the J end by 6 bases, with 11 bases between. CDR3 size: 12 residues.

This sequence joins TRBV12-3 or TRBV12-4 and TRBJ2-4, with D perhaps matching TRBD1 (5 bases). Trimming left V 2 bases short and J 0 bases short, with 11 bases between. The CDR3 has 16 residues. DNA for the CDR3: TGTGCCAGCAGTTTACAGGGATCCCTAGCCAAAAACATTCAGTACTTC. Amino acids: CASSLQGSLAKNIQYF.

This clonotype was detected only a few times. V is TRBV12-3 or TRBV12-4 and J is TRBJ2-5; TRBD2 matches 7 bases. Trimming removed 5 bases from V and 3 bases from J; junction bases left unmatched: 6. The CDR3 length is 14 residues. CDR3 DNA: TGTGCCAGCAGTGCAAGCGGGGCCAAAGAGACCCAGTACTTC. Encoded protein: CASSASGAKETQYF.

This clonotype was seen a handful of times. This chain uses TRBV5-1 with TRBJ2-2, with a weak D call TRBD2 (5 bases). The CDR3 contains 15 residues. The germline V gene has CDR1 SGHRS and CDR2 YFSETQ. Trimming took off 1 base at V and 0 bases at J, with 7 bases between the two ends. CDR3 DNA sequence: TGCGCCAGCAGCTTGTGGGGAGCGAACACCGGGGAGCTGTTTTTT. It specifies CASSLWGANTGELFF.

The chain links TRBV20-1 to TRBJ2-1, with TRBD2 matching 13 bases. The V gene end was trimmed by 5 bases and the J gene end by 4 bases; junction bases not matched to a gene: 5. CDR1 and CDR2 (germline): DFQATT, SNEGSKA (reference sequence). The CDR3 contains 15 residues. CDR3 sequence reads: CSAGTSGIWYNEQFF. The CDR3 DNA reads TGCAGTGCTGGGACTAGCGGGATTTGGTACAATGAGCAGTTCTTC.

Points on this clonotype: One end of the junction varies from germline; a read error may be responsible. The chain has TRBV7-7 and TRBJ2-7; 8 bases fit TRBD1. From germline, CDR1 is SSHAT and CDR2 FNYEAQ (reference sequence). The CDR3 is 15 amino acids. CDR3 DNA sequence: TGTGCTAGCAGCTTGGGGACAGGCCAAACCTACGAGCAGTACTTC. It specifies CASSLGTGQTYEQYF.

This chain links TRBV5-1 with TRBJ2-3; 8 bases line up with TRBD1. V was clipped by 4 bases and J by 5 bases; unmatched bases: 12. The length of the CDR3 is 16 residues. CDR1 and CDR2 from the germline V gene are SGHRS and YFSETQ. As DNA, the CDR3 is TGCGCCAGCAGCCTGTTCTCCGGACAGGGTAAAGATACGCAGTATTTT. It encodes CASSLFSGQGKDTQYF.

This clonotype turned up a few times. The chain is built from TRBV29-1 and TRBJ1-1; no reliable D call. The CDR3 has 12 residues. Germline assignment: CDR1 SQVTM and CDR2 ANQGSEA. Trimming left V 0 bases short and J 1 base short, with 3 bases between. The CDR3 loop reads CSVEEENTEAFF. CDR3 DNA sequence: TGCAGCGTTGAAGAAGAGAACACTGAAGCTTTCTTT.

V and J are TRBV20-1 and TRBJ2-1; TRBD2 matches at 10 bases. The V and J ends lost 3 bases and 0 bases, in that order; junction bases with no gene match: 5. Germline V lookup: CDR1 DFQATT, CDR2 SNEGSKA (reference sequence). The CDR3 extends over 16 amino acids. The CDR3 loop is CSARFASGSSYNEQFF. CDR3 DNA: TGCAGTGCTAGGTTTGCTAGCGGGAGCTCCTACAATGAGCAGTTCTTC.

The CDR3 DNA is TGTGCCAGCAAGGGCAGCCCTGACGAGCAGTACTTC. As protein: CASKGSPDEQYF. This chain connects TRBV6-1 to TRBJ2-7, with D unclear. Trimming removed 7 bases at V and 5 bases at J, with 12 bases between. Germline V gene lookup returns CDR1 MNHNS and CDR2 SASEGT. This CDR3 comprises 12 residues.

The chain joins TRBV12-3 or TRBV12-4 to TRBJ2-2; the match to TRBD2 covers 13 bases. The CDR3 runs to 16 residues. V gave up 6 bases and J gave up 6 bases; unmatched junction bases: 7. For the CDR3, the DNA is TGTGCCAGCAGAGGGACTAGCGGGATTAGGTCCGGGGAGCTGTTTTTT. This codes for CASRGTSGIRSGELFF.

V usage is TRBV6-5 and J usage is TRBJ2-2, with 10 bases matching TRBD1. Germline lookup yields CDR1 MNHEY and CDR2 SVGAGI. V trimming: 0 bases; J trimming: 7 bases; junction bases outside the gene matches: 11. The CDR3 consists of 18 residues. The CDR3 sequence is CASSYSYDGTGEDGELFF. CDR3 in DNA: TGTGCCAGCAGTTACTCCTATGACGGGACAGGGGAAGACGGGGAGCTGTTTTTT.

J is TRBJ1-1 and V is TRBV3-1; 9 nucleotides agree with TRBD1. The length of the CDR3 is 16 residues. Unmatched junction bases numbered 7, after V lost 1 base and J lost 4 bases. In germline, CDR1 is LGHDT, CDR2 YNNKEL (reference sequence). This CDR3 is CASSQAGTGRGTEAFF. CDR3 in DNA: TGTGCCAGCAGCCAAGCGGGGACAGGGCGAGGCACTGAAGCTTTCTTT.

J is TRBJ2-5 and V is TRBV12-5, with D possibly matching TRBD2 (6 bases). V shed 8 bases and J shed 4 bases, with 11 bases lying between them. This CDR3 is 12 amino acids long. CDR1 is LGHNT, CDR2 FRNRAP, per germline. CDR3 DNA: TGTGCTAGTTCGGAGGGGACAGAGACCCAGTACTTC. Encoded protein: CASSEGTETQYF.

This clonotype was detected only a few times. The V and J genes are TRBV5-6 and TRBJ2-7; D is ambiguous. Germline CDR1 reads SGHDT; CDR2 reads YYEEEE. V was shortened by 1 base and J by 0 bases, with 11 bases between the two germline ends. This CDR3 is 15 amino acids long. The CDR3 DNA is TGTGCCAGCAGCTTGAGAGGTTCCCCCTCCTACGAGCAGTACTTC. This codes for CASSLRGSPSYEQYF.

This clonotype occurred a few times. This chain links TRBV12-3 or TRBV12-4 with TRBJ2-5; 10 nucleotides match TRBD1. V lost 8 bases to trimming and J lost 5 bases; unmatched junction nucleotides: 11. This CDR3 spans 15 amino acids. The CDR3: CASAQISDRGETQYF. Written as DNA, the CDR3 is TGTGCCAGCGCCCAGATCTCGGACAGGGGGGAGACCCAGTACTTC.

The V call is TRBV20-1, the J call TRBJ2-1; 13 bases are a match to TRBD2. Trimming cost V 6 bases and J 10 bases; bases outside gene matches: 9. Germline CDR1 and CDR2: DFQATT and SNEGSKA (reference sequence). The CDR3 has 14 amino acids. The CDR3 reads CSAQTSGGPREQFF. The CDR3 coding sequence is TGCAGTGCACAGACTAGCGGGGGGCCGAGGGAGCAGTTCTTC.

This clonotype has ten or more counts. J is TRBJ2-7 and V is TRBV27; TRBD1 aligns across 7 bases. Per germline, CDR1 MNHEY and CDR2 SMNVEV (reference sequence). The CDR3 is made up of 12 amino acids. Trimming cost V 10 bases and J 6 bases; bases outside gene matches: 9. CDR3 bases: TGTGCCACCCGACAGGGAACTGGCGAGCAGTACTTC. This codes for CATRQGTGEQYF.